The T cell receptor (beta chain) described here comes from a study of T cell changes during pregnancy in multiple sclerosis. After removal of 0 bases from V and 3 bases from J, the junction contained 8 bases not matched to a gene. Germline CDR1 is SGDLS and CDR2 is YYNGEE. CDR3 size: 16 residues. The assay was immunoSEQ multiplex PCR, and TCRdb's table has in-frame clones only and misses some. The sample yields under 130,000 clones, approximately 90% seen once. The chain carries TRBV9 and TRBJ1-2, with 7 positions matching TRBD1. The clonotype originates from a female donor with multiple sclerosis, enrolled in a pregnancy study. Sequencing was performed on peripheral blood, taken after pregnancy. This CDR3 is CASSVDGRTGYYGYTF. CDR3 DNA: TGTGCCAGCAGCGTAGACGGAAGGACAGGATACTATGGCTACACCTTC. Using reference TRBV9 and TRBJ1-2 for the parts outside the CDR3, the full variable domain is DSGVTQTPKHLITATGQRVTLRCSPRSGDLSVYWYQQSLDQGLQFLIQYYNGEERAKGNILERFSAQQFPDLHSELNLSSLELGDSALYFCASSVDGRTGYYGYTFGSGTRLTVV.